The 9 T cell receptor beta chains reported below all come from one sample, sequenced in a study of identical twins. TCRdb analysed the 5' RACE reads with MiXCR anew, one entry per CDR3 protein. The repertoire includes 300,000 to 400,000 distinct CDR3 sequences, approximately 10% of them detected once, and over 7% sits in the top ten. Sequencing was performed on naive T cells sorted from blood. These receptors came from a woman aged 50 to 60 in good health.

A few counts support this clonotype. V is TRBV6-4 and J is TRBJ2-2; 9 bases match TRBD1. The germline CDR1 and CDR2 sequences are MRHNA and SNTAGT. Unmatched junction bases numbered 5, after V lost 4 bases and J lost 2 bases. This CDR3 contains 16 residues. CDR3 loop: CASSVRTGANTGELFF. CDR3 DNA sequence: TGTGCCAGCAGTGTTAGGACAGGGGCCAACACCGGGGAGCTGTTTTTT.

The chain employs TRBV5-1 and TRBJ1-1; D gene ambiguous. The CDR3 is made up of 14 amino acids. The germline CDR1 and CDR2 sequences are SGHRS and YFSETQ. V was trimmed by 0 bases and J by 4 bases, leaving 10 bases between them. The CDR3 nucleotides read TGCGCCAGCAGCTTGGAGGGAGGGCCCACTGAAGCTTTCTTT. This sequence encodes CASSLEGGPTEAFF. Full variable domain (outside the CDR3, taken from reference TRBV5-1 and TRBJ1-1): KAGVTQTPRYLIKTRGQQVTLSCSPISGHRSVSWYQQTPGQGLQFLFEYFSETQRNKGNFPGRFSGRQFSNSRSEMNVSTLELGDSALYLCASSLEGGPTEAFFGQGTRLTVV.

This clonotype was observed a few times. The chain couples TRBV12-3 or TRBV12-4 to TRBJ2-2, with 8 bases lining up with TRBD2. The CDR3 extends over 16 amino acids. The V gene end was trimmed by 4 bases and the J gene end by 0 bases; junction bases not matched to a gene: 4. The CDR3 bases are TGTGCCAGCAGTTCCGGGCGGGGGGCGAACACCGGGGAGCTGTTTTTT. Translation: CASSSGRGANTGELFF.

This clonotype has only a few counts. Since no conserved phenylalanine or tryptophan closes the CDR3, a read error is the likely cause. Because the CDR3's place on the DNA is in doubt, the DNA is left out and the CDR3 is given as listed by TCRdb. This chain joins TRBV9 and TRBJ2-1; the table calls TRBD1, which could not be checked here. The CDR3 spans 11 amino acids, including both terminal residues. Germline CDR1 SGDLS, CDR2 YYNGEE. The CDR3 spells CASSGRQGAAL.

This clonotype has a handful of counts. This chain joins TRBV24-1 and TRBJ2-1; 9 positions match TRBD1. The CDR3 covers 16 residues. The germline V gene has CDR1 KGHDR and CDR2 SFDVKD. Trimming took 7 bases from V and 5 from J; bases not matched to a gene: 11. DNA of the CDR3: TGTGCCACCAGCCGTCCCGGACAGGGGAAGGACAATGAGCAGTTCTTC. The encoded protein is CATSRPGQGKDNEQFF.

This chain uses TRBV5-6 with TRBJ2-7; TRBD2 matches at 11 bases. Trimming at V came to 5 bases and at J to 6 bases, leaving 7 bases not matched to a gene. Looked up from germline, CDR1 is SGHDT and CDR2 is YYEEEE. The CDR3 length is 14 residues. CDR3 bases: TGTGCCAGCAGACGCCCGGGACTAGCGGCCGAGCAGTACTTC. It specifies CASRRPGLAAEQYF.

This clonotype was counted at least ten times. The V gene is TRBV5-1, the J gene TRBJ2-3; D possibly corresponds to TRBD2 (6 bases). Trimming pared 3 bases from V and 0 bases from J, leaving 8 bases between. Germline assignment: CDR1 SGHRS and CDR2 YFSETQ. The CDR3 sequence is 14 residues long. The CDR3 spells CASSSGTSTDTQYF. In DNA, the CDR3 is TGCGCCAGCAGCTCTGGGACTAGCACAGATACGCAGTATTTT.

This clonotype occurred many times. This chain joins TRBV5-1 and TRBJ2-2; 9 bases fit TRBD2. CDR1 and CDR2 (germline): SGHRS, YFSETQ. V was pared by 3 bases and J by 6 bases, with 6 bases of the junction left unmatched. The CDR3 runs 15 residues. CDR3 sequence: CASSSTSGDAGELFF. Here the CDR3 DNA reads TGCGCCAGCAGCTCGACTAGCGGAGATGCCGGGGAGCTGTTTTTT.

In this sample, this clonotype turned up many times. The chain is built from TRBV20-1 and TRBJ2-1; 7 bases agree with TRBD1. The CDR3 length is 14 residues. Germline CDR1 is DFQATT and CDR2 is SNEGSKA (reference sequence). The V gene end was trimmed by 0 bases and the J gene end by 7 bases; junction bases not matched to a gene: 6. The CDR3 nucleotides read TGCAGTGCTAGAGACCCCACAGGGGTGAATGAGCAGTTCTTC. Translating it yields CSARDPTGVNEQFF.